The clone carrying this TCR beta chain was seen a handful of times. The target antigen is unknown. The record originates from a study of vaccination effects on CD4 cells after COVID-19. Repertoires were generated with immunoSEQ multiplex PCR, while TCRdb's copy carries only in-frame clones and drops some. This table has 25,000 to 35,000 clones, 65% appearing once. This CDR3 has 11 amino acids. The V segment lost 8 bases and the J segment 11 bases; nucleotides outside the gene matches: 9. CDR1 WNHNN and CDR2 SYGVQD come from the germline V gene (reference sequence). Antigen-specific CD4+ T cells were expanded (with viral peptide pools) by the ViraFEST assay ahead of sequencing. The culture ran for approximately 9 days before CD4+ T cells were isolated. All participants had two doses of either the BNT162b2 or mRNA-1273 vaccine.

This clonotype was obtained from a human donor who received a COVID-19 vaccine. The chain is built from TRBV10-1 and TRBJ2-7, with 7 bases identical to TRBD2. The input for sequencing was CD4+ T cells from PBMCs cultured with SARS-CoV-2 spike peptides, taken after COVID-19 vaccination. CDR3 nucleotides: TGCGCCAGCGGAAGCGCGGGAGACAAGTACTTC. Residues: CASGSAGDKYF.